This entry features one T cell receptor (beta chain) sequence. Sequencing used immunoSEQ multiplex PCR; TCRdb keeps in-frame clones, though not all of them. The sample has more than 95,000 clones, 83% seen once. This sample was taken from a study of control samples from healthy donors and cancer patients. This CDR3 contains 14 residues. Trimming removed 0 bases from V and 4 bases from J; junction bases left unmatched: 3. Per germline, CDR1 SGHNT and CDR2 YENEEA. Sequencing was done on a sample of blood. The V and J genes are TRBV11-3 and TRBJ2-7, with 7 bases lining up with TRBD2. The source is a woman aged 45-59 years in good health. The CDR3 bases are TGTGCCAGCAGCTTAGATCCGGGGGGATACGAGCAGTACTTC. This sequence encodes CASSLDPGGYEQYF.